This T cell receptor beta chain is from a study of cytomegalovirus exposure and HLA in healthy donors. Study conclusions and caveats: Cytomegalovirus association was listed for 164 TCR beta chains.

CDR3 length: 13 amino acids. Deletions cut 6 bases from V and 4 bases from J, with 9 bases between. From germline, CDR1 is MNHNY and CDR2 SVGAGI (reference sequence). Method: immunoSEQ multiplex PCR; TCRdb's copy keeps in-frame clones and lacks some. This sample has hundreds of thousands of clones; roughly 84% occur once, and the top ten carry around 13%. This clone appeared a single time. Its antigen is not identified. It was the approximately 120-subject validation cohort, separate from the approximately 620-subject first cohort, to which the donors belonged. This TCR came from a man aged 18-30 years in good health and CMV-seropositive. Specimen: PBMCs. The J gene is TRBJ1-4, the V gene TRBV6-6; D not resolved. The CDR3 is CASSGPRNEKLFF. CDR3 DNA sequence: TGTGCCAGCAGCGGTCCACGTAATGAAAAACTGTTTTTT.